These 21 T cell receptor beta chains originate from one sample sequenced in a study of shared T cell receptors in the human thymus. Sequenced by immunoSEQ multiplex PCR; TCRdb stores in-frame clones only, minus some. The data show more than 300,000 clones, around 95% seen once. Input material: thymocytes. The receptors were sampled from a human donor.

The chain combines TRBV2 with TRBJ2-5, with 9 bases that match TRBD2. Germline CDR1 SNHLY, CDR2 FYNNEI. CDR3 size: 15 residues. The V gene end was trimmed by 1 base and the J gene end by 9 bases; junction bases not matched to a gene: 9. The CDR3 sequence: CASSEGAGGGQAQYF. The CDR3 DNA follows: TGTGCCAGCAGTGAAGGGGCGGGAGGGGGCCAGGCCCAGTACTTC.

This chain joins TRBV12-1 and TRBJ2-7; TRBD2, as called in the table, went unchecked against the DNA. TRBV12-1 is shown as a pseudogene. This CDR3 has 15 amino acids. The CDR3 sequence: CASSGEGPTLYEQYF. CDR3 in DNA: TGTGCCAGCAGCGGGGAGGGGCCTACCCTCTACGAGCAGTACTTC.

The genes are TRBV15 and TRBJ2-5, with 14 bases that match TRBD2. Germline CDR1 reads LNHNV; CDR2 reads YYDKDF (reference sequence). V shed 3 bases and J 5 bases; nucleotides not matched to a gene: 29. The CDR3 totals 24 residues. The CDR3 DNA is TGTGCCACCAGCAGCCAAGTCCTAGGCTTCCATCGACTAGCGGGAGGGCCGGCTCGGGAGACCCAGTACTTC. Protein: CATSSQVLGFHRLAGGPARETQYF.

V usage is TRBV6-1 and J usage is TRBJ1-1; D perhaps matches TRBD1 (6 bases). The CDR3 has 13 residues. CDR1 MNHNS and CDR2 SASEGT come from the germline V gene. V was pared by 8 bases and J by 4 bases, with 14 bases between. CDR3 nucleotide sequence: TGTGCCAGCGAGGGGGGTAAGGGCACTGAAGCTTTCTTT. Amino acids: CASEGGKGTEAFF.

The chain has TRBV29-1 and TRBJ1-2, with TRBD1 as a possible D gene (5 bases). Germline CDR1 reads SQVTM; CDR2 reads ANQGSEA. Trimming shortened V by 4 bases and J by 8 bases, and 8 bases separated the two germline ends. This CDR3 is 10 amino acids long. DNA for the CDR3: TGCAGCGTTGCCAGGGAAGGCTACACCTTC. It codes for CSVAREGYTF.

V and J are TRBV7-9 and TRBJ2-5; D is ambiguous. The germline gives CDR1 SEHNR, CDR2 FQNEAQ (reference sequence). The germline V and J ends were trimmed by 8 bases and 2 bases, with 21 bases remaining between them. The CDR3 contains 16 residues. CDR3 residues: CASPPSHRGIQETQYF. CDR3 nucleotides: TGTGCCAGCCCCCCCAGCCATCGCGGAATACAAGAGACCCAGTACTTC.

The chain carries TRBV7-2 and TRBJ1-1; D is uncertain. Germline CDR1 SGHTA, CDR2 FQGNSA. The CDR3 is 13 residues long. The V end lost 3 bases, the J end lost 3 bases, and 8 bases lay between the germline ends. In nucleotides, the CDR3 is TGTGCCAGCAGCTTTAAGTGGGACACTGAAGCTTTCTTT. Protein: CASSFKWDTEAFF.

The V call is TRBV15, the J call TRBJ2-1, with D tentatively TRBD1 or TRBD2 (7 bases each). This CDR3 is 17 amino acids long. Germline V CDR1 and CDR2: LNHNV, YYDKDF (reference sequence). Deletions cut 2 bases from V and 7 bases from J, with 21 bases between. As DNA, the CDR3 is TGTGCCACCAGCAGACCCCGATGGCGTCAGGGGGGGAATGAGCAGTTCTTC. Translating gives CATSRPRWRQGGNEQFF.

J is TRBJ2-5 and V is TRBV25-1, with TRBD2 matching 9 bases. The CDR3 length is 17 residues. Germline-derived CDR1 and CDR2 are MGHDK and SYGVNS. V dropped 6 bases and J dropped 5; count of bases not matched to a gene: 16. The CDR3 loop is CASREIAGEAAGETQYF. The CDR3 DNA reads as TGTGCCAGCAGGGAAATAGCGGGAGAAGCTGCGGGGGAGACCCAGTACTTC.

The V gene is TRBV21-1, the J gene TRBJ2-1; the table's D call of TRBD2 was not tested on the DNA. TRBV21-1 is annotated as a pseudogene. The CDR3 length is 18 residues. CDR3 coding DNA: TGTGCCAGCAGCAAATCCCTCTTTACGCGGGAGGGCTACAATGAGCAGTTCTTC. It is translated as CASSKSLFTREGYNEQFF.

The chain has TRBV29-1 and TRBJ2-7; the D gene is possibly TRBD2 (5 bases). V was cut by 7 bases and J by 3 bases, with 16 bases left in between. Germline assignment: CDR1 SQVTM and CDR2 ANQGSEA. The CDR3 loop spans 13 amino acids. The CDR3 loop reads CSAAVGIGYEQYF. The CDR3 DNA follows: TGCAGCGCCGCCGTCGGGATAGGCTACGAGCAGTACTTC.

This chain connects TRBV19 to TRBJ2-5; the D gene could be TRBD1 or TRBD2 (5 bases each). Trimming shortened V by 7 bases and J by 5 bases, and 11 bases separated the two germline ends. This CDR3 spans 12 amino acids. The germline V gene encodes CDR1 LNHDA and CDR2 SQIVND (reference sequence). Here the CDR3 reads CASIEGEETQYF. CDR3 in DNA: TGTGCCAGTATCGAAGGGGAGGAGACCCAGTACTTC.

The chain has TRBV14 and TRBJ2-3; 15 nucleotides agree with TRBD2. The CDR3 length is 19 residues. V lost 3 bases, J lost 0 bases, and 7 bases stayed unmatched. Per germline, CDR1 SGHDN and CDR2 FVKESK. The CDR3 here is CASSHVGTSGRWSTDTQYF. DNA of the CDR3: TGTGCCAGCAGCCACGTCGGGACTAGCGGGAGGTGGAGCACAGATACGCAGTATTTT.

V and J are TRBV5-6 and TRBJ1-2; the D gene is possibly TRBD1 (5 bases). Trimming removed 4 bases at V and 4 bases at J, with 11 bases between. The CDR3 loop spans 13 amino acids. Germline CDR1 reads SGHDT; CDR2 reads YYEEEE. The DNA for the CDR3 is TGTGCCAGCAGCAGGGGTTTTGGCTATGGCTACACCTTC. The encoded protein is CASSRGFGYGYTF.

The chain joins TRBV5-1 to TRBJ2-1; 13 bases fit TRBD2. The V gene's germline CDR1 is SGHRS and CDR2 YFSETQ. The CDR3 has 16 amino acids. Germline trimming cut 4 bases from V and 7 bases from J; bases unmatched to any gene: 8. In nucleotides, the CDR3 is TGCGCCAGCAGCCACCAAACTAGCGGGAGGGGTAATGAGCAGTTCTTC. Protein: CASSHQTSGRGNEQFF.

The chain uses TRBV4-1 and TRBJ1-1; D may be TRBD1 (5 bases). Germline-derived CDR1 and CDR2 are MGHRA and YSYEKL. The ends were cut back, 1 base at V and 0 bases at J, with 9 bases in the middle. The CDR3 runs 15 residues. CDR3 sequence (DNA): TGCGCCAGCAGCCAAGGGGGACGTGTGAACACTGAAGCTTTCTTT. As protein: CASSQGGRVNTEAFF.

DNA of the CDR3: TGTGCCAGCCGAGGGCTAGCGGGAGAAGAGACCCAGTACTTC. Encoded protein: CASRGLAGEETQYF. This rearrangement joins TRBV27 to TRBJ2-5; TRBD2 matches 10 bases. This CDR3 is built from 14 residues. J gave up 3 bases and V 8 bases, and 6 bases lay outside the gene matches. The germline CDR1 and CDR2 sequences are MNHEY and SMNVEV (reference sequence).

This chain joins TRBV6-5 and TRBJ1-4; D perhaps matches TRBD1 (5 bases). CDR3 size: 12 residues. V was trimmed by 6 bases and J by 8 bases, leaving 10 bases between them. Germline CDR1 MNHEY, CDR2 SVGAGI. This CDR3 is CASRRNREKLFF. DNA for the CDR3: TGTGCCAGCAGGCGAAACAGGGAAAAACTGTTTTTT.

The chain has TRBV27 and TRBJ2-7; D gene unclear. This CDR3 spans 15 amino acids. The V and J ends lost 0 bases and 2 bases respectively, with 11 bases between them. The germline gives CDR1 MNHEY, CDR2 SMNVEV (reference sequence). The CDR3 bases are TGTGCCAGCAGTTTATCCGAGACCTCCCCCTACGAGCAGTACTTC. It is translated as CASSLSETSPYEQYF.

CDR3 DNA: TGTGCCTGGAGTGTGGAGAGACAGGTTTCGGAGACCCAGTACTTC. It encodes CAWSVERQVSETQYF. The chain combines TRBV30 with TRBJ2-5; D might be TRBD1 (6 bases). There are 15 residues in the CDR3. Germline V gene lookup returns CDR1 GTSNPN and CDR2 SVGIG (reference sequence). V was trimmed by 0 bases and J by 5 bases, leaving 16 bases between them.

The chain is built from TRBV27 and TRBJ2-3; D is possibly TRBD2 (6 bases). V shed 7 bases and J shed 2 bases, with 16 bases lying between them. The CDR3 length is 15 residues. Germline V gene sequence: CDR1 MNHEY, CDR2 SMNVEV (reference sequence). The CDR3 bases are TGTGCCAGCACCTTAGGGACTGATTACACAGATACGCAGTATTTT. It codes for CASTLGTDYTDTQYF.